The source of this T cell receptor beta chain is a study of cytomegalovirus exposure and HLA in healthy donors. Study-level results: Most TCR beta V segments were productive about 90% or about 30% of the time in an earlier analysis. Later analysis identified a missense DCLRE1C variant that was linked to TCR beta V- and J-gene trimming.

Comments on this clone: Antigen: not known.

PCR was performed using 60 Vbeta and 13 Jbeta primers. How the authors handled the data: It was a later analysis that counted 79 million or so unique TCR beta chains, of which roughly 11 million were shared. Clones were sequenced by immunoSEQ multiplex PCR, and TCRdb holds only the in-frame ones, with some missing. The V and J calls and the clone size are those of that table, but D and trimming were determined from the DNA. The table includes about 160,000 clones, approximately 80% detected once. The CDR3 length is 17 residues. The germline CDR1 and CDR2 sequences are MGHRA and YSYEKL. With 0 bases clipped from V and 3 bases from J, the junction kept 11 bases outside the gene matches.

The sample was PBMCs. The clonotype was recovered from a boy between 2 and 10 years old in good health and CMV-seronegative. This chain joins TRBV4-1 and TRBJ2-7; 7 nucleotides agree with TRBD1. The CDR3 spells CASSQDTDTGQIYEQYV. The CDR3 DNA reads TGCGCCAGCAGCCAAGATACCGATACGGGACAGATCTACGAGCAGTACGTC.